The 23 T cell receptor beta chains listed next were all sequenced from one sample in a study of molecular identifiers for immune sequencing clone quantification. TCRdb re-called the PCR reads with MiXCR, one entry per CDR3 protein. The sample has some 65,000 distinct CDR3 sequences, less than 20% seen once. The specimen sequenced was naive CD8+ T cells from blood, with Jurkat cell RNA spiked in. The subset here: FACS-sorted CD8+CD4-CCR7+CD45RA+ naive T cells. These receptor sequences come from a human donor in good health. Some libraries in this study had Jurkat cell RNA spiked in.

This clonotype appeared a single time. A read error may explain this, as a much larger clone is one base away. The V call is TRBV11-2, the J call TRBJ2-7; D not resolved. The ends were cut back, 1 base at V and 3 bases at J, with 10 bases in the middle. Germline CDR1 reads SGHAT; CDR2 reads FQNNGV. CDR3 length: 14 residues. CDR3: CASSLGAEHYEQYF. As DNA, the CDR3 is TGTGCCAGCAGCTTAGGGGCAGAGCACTACGAGCAGTACTTC. Supplemented by reference TRBV11-2 and TRBJ2-7, the full variable domain reads EAGVAQSPRYKIIEKRQSVAFWCNPISGHATLYWYQQILGQGPKLLIQFQNNGVVDDSQLPKDRFSAERLKGVDSTLKIQPAKLEDSAVYLCASSLGAEHYEQYFGPGTRLTVT.

This chain uses TRBV5-3 with TRBJ2-7; no definite D call. TRBV5-3 is designated an ORF whose function remains uncertain. This CDR3 has 11 residues. The V end lost 10 bases, the J end lost 4 bases, and 12 bases lay between the germline ends. This CDR3 is CAGSPLYEQYF. CDR3 nucleotide sequence: TGTGCCGGCAGCCCTTTATACGAGCAGTACTTC.

Note on this clonotype: It may be a read error: a sequence one base away is much more abundant. The chain carries TRBV5-6 and TRBJ1-2; D uncertain. The CDR3 runs 14 residues. V gave up 1 base and J gave up 2 bases, with 9 bases separating them. Germline CDR1 SGHDT, CDR2 YYEEEE. The CDR3 region has the DNA TGTGCCAGCAGCTTGAATCAAGTAAACTATGGCTACACCTTC. It codes for CASSLNQVNYGYTF.

This chain joins TRBV20-1 and TRBJ2-1, with TRBD2 matching 9 bases. With V trimmed by 2 bases and J by 6 bases, 8 bases remained unmatched. Germline CDR1 is DFQATT and CDR2 is SNEGSKA (reference sequence). CDR3 length: 15 amino acids. CDR3 nucleotides: TGCAGTGCTAGAACTTCTATACTAGCGGGCAATGAGCAGTTCTTC. Translated, it gives CSARTSILAGNEQFF.

As regards this clonotype: A much more abundant neighbour one base away suggests this may be a read error. The CDR3 sequence: CASSLSPWRGSYNEQYF. The CDR3 bases are TGTGCCAGCAGCTTATCCCCTTGGAGGGGCTCCTACAATGAGCAGTACTTC. The chain joins TRBV7-9 to TRBJ2-1; tentatively, D is TRBD2 (6 bases). The assigned J gene may be wrong: the sequence end matches TRBJ2-7 better. This CDR3 has 17 amino acids. Germline values: CDR1 SEHNR, CDR2 FQNEAQ (reference sequence).

This clonotype was counted many times. This chain joins TRBV7-8 and TRBJ2-7; the D is unclear. V was trimmed by 2 bases and J by 5 bases, leaving 10 bases between them. The CDR3 runs 13 residues. CDR1 is SGHVS and CDR2 is FQNEAQ in the germline V gene. The CDR3 spells CASSLWVGHEQYF. The CDR3 nucleotides read TGTGCCAGCAGCTTATGGGTAGGACACGAGCAGTACTTC.

This clonotype was recorded at least ten times. This sequence joins TRBV20-1 and TRBJ2-2; TRBD2 matches 8 bases. Germline V lookup: CDR1 DFQATT, CDR2 SNEGSKA (reference sequence). The junction had 13 bases not matched to a gene; V was cut back by 3 bases and J by 7 bases. CDR3 length equals 16 residues. The DNA for the CDR3 is TGCAGTGCTAGGGACTTGTCGGGAGGGGGATTCGGGGAGCTGTTTTTT. Translated, it gives CSARDLSGGGFGELFF.

At least ten counts were recorded for this clonotype. The chain links TRBV4-1 to TRBJ1-5; D remains unclear. Germline V gene data show CDR1 as MGHRA and CDR2 as YSYEKL. This CDR3 contains 15 residues. The V end was cut by 4 bases, the J end by 7 bases, with 17 bases between. CDR3 bases: TGCGCCAGCAGCCTGGACCCTGAACGGGAGCAGCCCCAGCATTTT. Its protein product is CASSLDPEREQPQHF.

This clonotype was found a few times. This sequence may be a read error, since a much larger clone differs from it by one base. This chain connects TRBV19 to TRBJ1-1; D uncertain. The germline gives CDR1 LNHDA, CDR2 SQIVND (reference sequence). The CDR3 totals 14 residues. The CDR3 region is CASGIAPPSPEAFF. In DNA, the CDR3 is TGTGCCAGTGGTATAGCCCCCCCGTCTCCTGAAGCTTTCTTT.

Concerning this clonotype: Possible read error: a much larger clone is one base away. V and J are TRBV10-2 and TRBJ1-1; TRBD1 is a possible D gene (5 bases). Germline V gene data show CDR1 as WSHSY and CDR2 as SAAADI. The CDR3 sequence is 13 residues long. CDR3 in DNA: TGCGCCAGCAGTACCAGAATCGGGACTGAAGCTTCCTTT. Amino acids: CASSTRIGTEASF.

Of note for this clonotype: A much bigger clone sits one base away, suggesting this may be a read error. The V call is TRBV20-1, the J call TRBJ2-5, with 7 bases aligning to TRBD2. The V gene end was trimmed by 7 bases and the J gene end by 3 bases; junction bases not matched to a gene: 11. Germline values: CDR1 DFQATT, CDR2 SNEGSKA (reference sequence). CDR3 length: 14 amino acids. The CDR3 sequence: CSVSGGSAEETQYF. As DNA, the CDR3 is TGCAGTGTTAGTGGCGGGAGTGCTGAAGAGACCCAGTACTTC.

This clonotype was counted at least ten times. The gene calls are TRBV29-1 and TRBJ2-2; TRBD2 might be the D (6 bases). V was cut by 3 bases and J by 7 bases, with 9 bases left in between. The CDR3 length is 12 residues. Germline V lookup: CDR1 SQVTM, CDR2 ANQGSEA. CDR3 nucleotide sequence: TGCAGCGTTGAGGAGGGTCACGGGGAGCTGTTTTTT. It translates to CSVEEGHGELFF.

With regard to this clonotype: One junction end does not reproduce the germline sequence, and a read error may be involved. The genes are TRBV6-2 or TRBV6-3 and TRBJ2-1; D remains ambiguous. CDR1 and CDR2 from the germline V gene are MNHEY and SVGEGT. This CDR3 region has 13 residues. CDR3 nucleotides: TGTGCCAGCAGTTGGGCTAGATACAATGGGCAGTTCTTC. Its protein is CASSWARYNGQFF.

The chain combines TRBV13 with TRBJ2-1; D may be TRBD2 (5 bases). The ends were cut back, 1 base at V and 3 bases at J, with 10 bases in the middle. CDR1 and CDR2 from the germline V gene are PRHDT and FYEKMQ (reference sequence). This CDR3 is 15 amino acids long. The CDR3 here is CASSLESGLYNEQFF. In DNA, the CDR3 is TGTGCCAGCAGCTTAGAGAGCGGACTCTACAATGAGCAGTTCTTC.

About this clonotype: A clone one base away is much larger, so this may be a read error. The gene calls are TRBV2 and TRBJ1-1, with a possible D match to TRBD1 (6 bases). The CDR3 totals 16 residues. Germline V gene lookup returns CDR1 SNHLY and CDR2 FYNNEI. The CDR3 DNA reads TGTGCCAGCAGTGCGCTATATAATACAGGGAGCACTGACGCTTTCTTT. Protein: CASSALYNTGSTDAFF.

This clonotype occurred a few times. The rearrangement links TRBV11-2 to TRBJ2-7, with TRBD2 as a possible D gene (6 bases). The CDR3 sequence is 12 residues long. V shed 3 bases and J shed 6 bases, with 9 bases lying between them. Germline values: CDR1 SGHAT, CDR2 FQNNGV. CDR3 coding DNA: TGTGCCAGCAGCTTGACCGGGAGCGAGCAGTACTTC. This translates into CASSLTGSEQYF.

This clonotype was counted a few times. CDR3 sequence reads: CASSLRGLADSSYEQYF. Written as DNA, the CDR3 is TGTGCCAGCAGCCTCCGGGGACTAGCTGATAGCTCCTACGAGCAGTACTTC. The rearrangement joins TRBV13 to TRBJ2-7; TRBD2 matches at 9 bases. J was trimmed by 0 bases and V by 5 bases; bases with no gene match: 11. CDR1 and CDR2 (germline): PRHDT, FYEKMQ (reference sequence). This CDR3 region has 17 residues.

For this clonotype: This sequence may be a read error, since a much larger clone differs from it by one base. J is TRBJ2-7 and V is TRBV27, with D unclear. CDR1 is MNHEY and CDR2 is SMNVEV in the germline V gene (reference sequence). The CDR3 is 14 residues long. This CDR3 is CASSLSSRSYEQSF. CDR3 DNA: TGTGCCAGCAGTTTATCGTCCCGGTCCTACGAGCAGTCCTTC.

The sample holds many counts of this clonotype. The gene calls are TRBV20-1 and TRBJ2-2, with D perhaps matching TRBD2 (6 bases). CDR1 is DFQATT and CDR2 is SNEGSKA in the germline V gene (reference sequence). This CDR3 comprises 15 residues. The germline V and J ends were trimmed by 0 bases and 3 bases, with 11 bases remaining between them. This CDR3 is CSAREPGRYTGELFF. The CDR3 nucleotides are TGCAGTGCTAGAGAACCAGGGAGGTACACCGGGGAGCTGTTTTTT.

This clonotype was seen ten or more times. The chain joins TRBV29-1 to TRBJ2-1, with no clear D. V dropped 8 bases and J dropped 6 bases, with 8 bases sitting between them. The CDR3 runs to 10 residues. Germline V gene sequence: CDR1 SQVTM, CDR2 ANQGSEA. The CDR3 DNA follows: TGCAGCTCATCTGGCAATGAGCAGTTCTTC. Amino acids: CSSSGNEQFF.

This clonotype came up many times. J is TRBJ1-2 and V is TRBV2; the match to TRBD1 covers 8 bases. The CDR3 totals 16 residues. Germline trimming cut 0 bases from V and 4 bases from J; bases unmatched to any gene: 7. Germline V lookup: CDR1 SNHLY, CDR2 FYNNEI. CDR3 sequence reads: CASSEAKGTGFYGYTF. In nucleotides, the CDR3 is TGTGCCAGCAGTGAAGCGAAGGGGACAGGATTCTATGGCTACACCTTC.

The V call is TRBV12-3 or TRBV12-4, the J call TRBJ2-2; 8 bases agree with TRBD2. The V and J ends lost 3 bases and 3 bases, in that order; junction bases with no gene match: 6. The CDR3 is 16 amino acids. The CDR3 DNA reads TGTGCCAGCAGTTTGTTACGAGCGGGAGACACCGGGGAGCTGTTTTTT. Its translation is CASSLLRAGDTGELFF.

This clonotype was seen repeatedly, ten times or more. The chain combines TRBV7-8 with TRBJ2-3; tentatively, D is TRBD2 (5 bases). V lost 8 bases and J 0 bases, leaving 15 bases between the germline ends. The CDR3 runs 15 residues. Germline V gene sequence: CDR1 SGHVS, CDR2 FQNEAQ. The CDR3 loop is CASAGVFGSTDTQYF. CDR3 bases: TGTGCCAGCGCCGGGGTGTTTGGAAGCACAGATACGCAGTATTTT.